This T cell receptor beta chain was recorded in a study of regulatory T cells in long-lasting Graves disease. This clonotype was seen at least ten times. The antigen is not known. Building the TCR beta libraries relied on iRepertoire HTBI primers, and CDR3 regions underwent Arm-PCR. In TCRdb, the multiplex PCR reads were re-called with MiXCR into one record per CDR3 protein. The table lists 350,000 to 550,000 distinct CDR3 sequences, roughly 17% of them singletons. General observations from the study: Less diverse TCR repertoires were seen in persistent Graves' patients than in newly diagnosed ones. The study found persistent patients shared more public clonotypes (around 2,500) than new patients (nearly 1,000).

This CDR3 region has 15 residues. The germline CDR1 and CDR2 sequences are LGHDT and YNNKEL (reference sequence). The V and J ends lost 2 bases and 7 bases, in that order; junction bases with no gene match: 8. Noted time point: newly diagnosed GD, antithyroid drugs for less than 3 months. The TCR library used RNA extracted from PBMCs. The same sample was also studied in work on T cells in Graves' hyperthyroidism and ophthalmopathy. That study reports: Hyperthyroidism in the patients, aged 18 to 65, was newly diagnosed and under 2 months in duration. When the TCR CDR3 underwent first-round RT-PCR, the HTBI primer set was used.

The receptor was derived from a woman aged 18-29 years with Graves disease. The chain carries TRBV3-1 and TRBJ2-1, with 7 bases identical to TRBD2. Here the sequenced sample was peripheral blood mononuclear cells (PBMCs), taken at new diagnosis, from a patient treated with antithyroid drugs. CDR3 bases: TGTGCCAGCAGCCAACGGAGGACTAGTACGAATGAGCAGTTCTTC. Its translation is CASSQRRTSTNEQFF.